Each of the 18 T cell receptor beta chains below was sequenced from the same sample in a study of cytomegalovirus exposure and HLA in healthy donors. 60 Vbeta and 13 Jbeta primers were used in PCR. TCRdb keeps only in-frame clones here, not all; method: immunoSEQ multiplex PCR. The table includes 90,000 or so clones, around 74% detected once. The sequenced sample was PBMCs. The receptors originated from a man younger than 45 in good health and CMV-seropositive.

The gene calls are TRBV7-8 and TRBJ1-2, with D possibly being TRBD1 (6 bases). This CDR3 spans 18 amino acids. With 0 bases removed from V and 2 bases from J, the gap between germline ends came to 19 bases. The germline gives CDR1 SGHVS, CDR2 FQNEAQ. Here the CDR3 DNA reads TGTGCCAGCAGCTTAGCAAGGTTACAGGGATCGGGGAACTATGGCTACACCTTC. Protein product: CASSLARLQGSGNYGYTF.

This sequence joins TRBV7-8 and TRBJ1-3; 10 bases match TRBD1. Germline lookup yields CDR1 SGHVS and CDR2 FQNEAQ. V shed 5 bases, J shed 4 bases, and the junction held 8 bases outside the gene matches. This CDR3 is 16 amino acids long. This CDR3 reads CASSHDRGREGNTIYF. CDR3 DNA sequence: TGTGCCAGCAGCCACGACAGGGGGCGCGAAGGAAACACCATATATTTT.

In DNA, the CDR3 is TGTGCCAGCAGTTACAAGGGGGGGAGGGCCCAGTACTTC. Encoded protein: CASSYKGGRAQYF. The chain recombines TRBV6-5 with TRBJ2-5; possible D gene TRBD2, 7 bases. This CDR3 spans 13 amino acids. Trimming stripped 2 bases from V and 9 bases from J, with 13 bases between. CDR1 and CDR2 from the germline V gene are MNHEY and SVGAGI.

A remark on this clone: A read error may produce the germline difference seen at one junction end. The V and J genes are TRBV15 and TRBJ2-3, with D perhaps matching TRBD1 (5 bases). The CDR3 consists of 14 residues. Germline CDR1 and CDR2: LNHNV and YYDKDF (reference sequence). CDR3 loop: CATRRKGVGDTQYF. As DNA, the CDR3 is TGTGCCACCCGCAGAAAAGGGGTTGGGGATACGCAGTATTTT.

This clone has just a few counts. The genes are TRBV6-1 and TRBJ1-1, with D possibly matching TRBD1 (6 bases). V was pared by 4 bases and J by 4 bases, with 22 bases between. This CDR3 spans 17 amino acids. Germline V gene sequence: CDR1 MNHNS, CDR2 SASEGT. CDR3 sequence reads: CASSALAGARWGTEAFF. As DNA, the CDR3 is TGTGCCAGCAGTGCTTTAGCAGGGGCGCGCTGGGGCACTGAAGCTTTCTTT.

This sequence joins TRBV29-1 and TRBJ1-2; 8 bases agree with TRBD1. Germline V CDR1 and CDR2: SQVTM, ANQGSEA. V was pared by 4 bases and J by 2 bases, with 6 bases of the junction left unmatched. CDR3 length: 14 residues. CDR3 DNA: TGCAGCGTTGGGGTGAGGACAGGGAACTATGGCTACACCTTC. This encodes CSVGVRTGNYGYTF. Variable domain in full (rest from reference TRBV29-1 and TRBJ1-2): SAVISQKPSRDICQRGTSLTIQCQVDSQVTMMFWYRQQPGQSLTLIATANQGSEATYESGFVIDKFPISRPNLTFSTLTVSNMSPEDSSIYLCSVGVRTGNYGYTFGSGTRLTVV.

The chain couples TRBV5-8 to TRBJ1-5; perhaps TRBD1 as D (5 bases). Germline CDR1 and CDR2: SGHTS and YDEGEE. V was pared by 4 bases and J by 3 bases, with 14 bases between. The CDR3 has 15 residues. CDR3 sequence reads: CASSGRGPINQPQHF. DNA for the CDR3: TGTGCCAGCAGCGGGCGGGGCCCCATCAATCAGCCCCAGCATTTT.

The J gene is TRBJ2-5, the V gene TRBV6-6, with D perhaps TRBD2 (6 bases). Germline CDR1 and CDR2: MNHNY and SVGAGI (reference sequence). Trimming took off 6 bases at V and 5 bases at J, with 19 bases between the two ends. The length of the CDR3 is 15 residues. The CDR3 DNA sequence: TGTGCCAGCAGCCCACCCACGGGGGTGTGGGAGACCCAGTACTTC. It codes for CASSPPTGVWETQYF.

This clone was observed a handful of times. J is TRBJ2-1 and V is TRBV4-1, with TRBD2 as a possible D gene (7 bases). Germline assignment: CDR1 MGHRA and CDR2 YSYEKL. This CDR3 has 15 amino acids. The V end was cut by 5 bases, the J end by 0 bases, with 11 bases between. CDR3 sequence (DNA): TGCGCCAGCAGCGGGGGAGGGGGCTCCTACAATGAGCAGTTCTTC. It encodes CASSGGGGSYNEQFF.

This clone was counted a single time. The V and J genes are TRBV6-1 and TRBJ2-7, with TRBD2 as a possible D gene (5 bases). This CDR3 is 17 amino acids long. Germline V CDR1 and CDR2: MNHNS, SASEGT. V gave up 4 bases and J gave up 0 bases, with 19 bases separating them. The CDR3 region is CASSGRGWQVHSYEQYF. The CDR3 DNA reads TGTGCCAGCAGTGGCCGGGGTTGGCAGGTACACTCCTACGAGCAGTACTTC.

The V gene is TRBV19, the J gene TRBJ1-5, with D tentatively TRBD1 (5 bases). Per the germline V gene, CDR1 is LNHDA and CDR2 is SQIVND (reference sequence). The CDR3 length is 14 residues. V lost 5 bases and J lost 3, with 11 bases in between. CDR3 region: CASSPSGYNQPQHF. CDR3 bases: TGTGCCAGTAGTCCATCAGGGTACAATCAGCCCCAGCATTTT. Full variable domain (outside the CDR3, taken from reference TRBV19 and TRBJ1-5): DGGITQSPKYLFRKEGQNVTLSCEQNLNHDAMYWYRQDPGQGLRLIYYSQIVNDFQKGDIAEGYSVSREKKESFPLTVTSAQKNPTAFYLCASSPSGYNQPQHFGDGTRLSIL.

A single count supports this clone. The rearrangement uses TRBV5-1 and TRBJ2-5, with D unclear. With 0 bases removed from V and 5 bases from J, the gap between germline ends came to 11 bases. Germline CDR1 is SGHRS and CDR2 is YFSETQ. The CDR3 spans 14 residues. The CDR3 DNA sequence: TGCGCCAGCAGCTTGGGAGGCCCAACGGAGACCCAGTACTTC. This gives the protein CASSLGGPTETQYF.

The J gene is TRBJ1-5, the V gene TRBV4-2; D not certain. V was shortened by 0 bases and J by 0 bases, with 9 bases between the two germline ends. The CDR3 extends over 16 amino acids. Germline CDR1 and CDR2: LGHNA and YNFKEQ. This CDR3 reads CASSQDPAGSNQPQHF. The CDR3 DNA reads as TGTGCCAGCAGCCAAGATCCGGCGGGTAGCAATCAGCCCCAGCATTTT.

The rearrangement uses TRBV19 and TRBJ1-5; possibly TRBD1 for D (6 bases). V was clipped by 6 bases and J by 2 bases, with 20 bases between them. The CDR3 has 17 residues. Germline CDR1 and CDR2: LNHDA and SQIVND (reference sequence). CDR3 coding DNA: TGTGCCAGTAGAATCAAGTTCGGGGGGGCGGGCAATCAGCCCCAGCATTTT. Translation gives CASRIKFGGAGNQPQHF.

The V and J genes are TRBV7-9 and TRBJ1-2; tentative D call: TRBD1 (5 bases). Trimming took 6 bases from V and 4 from J, leaving 18 bases between them. CDR1 and CDR2 (germline): SEHNR, FQNEAQ (reference sequence). This CDR3 spans 15 amino acids. This CDR3 reads CASRLSGVVTYGYTF. CDR3 sequence (DNA): TGTGCCAGCAGACTATCGGGGGTGGTGACCTATGGCTACACCTTC.

This chain links TRBV5-4 with TRBJ1-3; D is perhaps TRBD1 (5 bases). CDR3 length: 15 residues. V was pared by 3 bases and J by 0 bases, with 10 bases between. Germline V gene sequence: CDR1 SGHNT, CDR2 YYREEE (reference sequence). The CDR3 region is CASSSPGGSGNTIYF. The CDR3 nucleotides are TGTGCCAGCAGCTCCCCCGGGGGCTCTGGAAACACCATATATTTT.

J is TRBJ1-5 and V is TRBV7-2, with 11 bases fitting TRBD1. The J segment lost 7 bases and the V segment lost 3 bases, leaving 11 bases of the junction unmatched. The CDR3 has 17 residues. Germline CDR1 reads SGHTA; CDR2 reads FQGNSA. In nucleotides, the CDR3 is TGTGCCAGCAGCTTCCGTGCCGGGACAGGGGGTCACCAGCCCCAGCATTTT. It encodes CASSFRAGTGGHQPQHF.

The V call is TRBV7-9, the J call TRBJ2-5; TRBD2 matches 8 bases. Germline V gives CDR1 SEHNR, CDR2 FQNEAQ (reference sequence). This CDR3 region has 12 residues. Trimming cost V 10 bases and J 4 bases; bases outside gene matches: 5. The chain's CDR3 is CATGGGRETQYF. The CDR3 DNA reads as TGTGCCACCGGGGGGGGGAGAGAGACCCAGTACTTC.